This entry is about one T cell receptor (beta chain). Germline CDR1 is SNHLY and CDR2 is FYNNEI. This CDR3 is built from 19 residues. V was clipped by 7 bases and J by 2 bases; unmatched bases: 17. In the original workflow: How many nucleated cells were present was estimated from reference gene primer amplification. Generated by immunoSEQ multiplex PCR, the TCRdb table keeps only in-frame clones and is missing some. V and J calls and clone size follow that table, whereas D and trimming were derived from the DNA. This sample carries 80,000 to 95,000 clones, around 90% of them seen once, and the ten largest clones take 1.8%. This sample stems from a study of blood T cell repertoires in COVID-19. The wider study: Italy, Spain and the United States were the sources of the convalescent and acute COVID-19 samples. PBMCs, B-cell-depleted T cells, or T cells were the source of the cDNA or gDNA that made up the material.

The J gene is TRBJ2-5, the V gene TRBV2, with 12 nucleotides matching TRBD2. The receptor comes from a human donor with active COVID-19. The donor label of this sample is uncertain. Sequenced sample: peripheral blood. CDR3 in DNA: TGTGCCAGCACCCTCCCGTCGGTCCGGACTAGCGGGGATCAAGAGACCCAGTACTTC. Translated: CASTLPSVRTSGDQETQYF.